These T cell receptor beta chains were read from a single sample in a study of CD8+ T cells in alopecia areata. The repertoire was sequenced with immunoSEQ multiplex PCR; TCRdb's copy has only in-frame clones and lacks some. The data contain about 210,000 clones, 35% to 45% of them singletons. This specimen was CD4+ T cells sorted from blood, taken around week 30, from a patient treated with tofacitinib. These receptors all stem from a human donor with alopecia areata. CDR3s include the opening cysteine and the closing phenylalanine or tryptophan. A D gene is named only where the DNA matches it firmly. Not every row has a clone size; where given, it reads once, few, many or a size class.

>TRBD2|NA|TRBJ2-1|TRBV15
CATSSPPSGTRNEQFF
TGTGCCACCAGCAGCCCTCCTAGCGGGACGAGGAATGAGCAGTTCTTC
>NA|few|TRBJ2-3|TRBV11-2
CASSFGGYTDTQYF
TGTGCCAGCAGCTTTGGCGGATACACAGATACGCAGTATTTT
>TRBD1|NA|TRBJ2-7|TRBV29-1
CSAKVGTGGAYEQYF
TGCAGCGCTAAGGTTGGGACAGGGGGCGCGTACGAGCAGTACTTC
>TRBD2|NA|TRBJ2-7|TRBV9
CASSVGSGSFYEQYF
TGTGCCAGCAGCGTCGGGAGCGGGAGTTTCTACGAGCAGTACTTC
>TRBD1|NA|TRBJ1-1|TRBV25-1
CASRGQRNTEAFF
TGTGCCAGCAGGGGACAGCGGAACACTGAAGCTTTCTTT
>NA|few|TRBJ1-1|TRBV28
CASSPYGFGSNTEAFF
TGTGCCAGCAGCCCATACGGGTTCGGATCGAACACTGAAGCTTTCTTT
>NA|NA|TRBJ2-1|TRBV30
CAWSVRRLVINEQFF
TGTGCCTGGAGTGTACGGCGACTTGTGATCAATGAGCAGTTCTTC
>NA|NA|TRBJ2-7|TRBV2
CASRTVGFSYEQYF
TGTGCCAGCAGGACAGTTGGTTTCTCCTACGAGCAGTACTTC
>NA|few|TRBJ2-1|TRBV7-9
CASSLNSVNEQFF
TGTGCCAGCAGCTTAAACTCAGTCAATGAGCAGTTCTTC
>TRBD2|few|TRBJ2-1|TRBV4-1
CASSQDRTSGAYNEQFF
TGCGCCAGCAGCCAAGATAGGACTAGCGGGGCCTACAATGAGCAGTTCTTC